Listed here are 18 T cell receptor beta chains from one sample, sequenced in a study of T cells after yellow fever vaccination. TCRdb reprocessed the 5' RACE reads via MiXCR and lists one record per CDR3 protein. The sample has approximately 170,000 distinct CDR3 sequences, approximately 10% seen once. The sequencing here drew on CD8+ T cells sorted from PBMCs, taken 15 days after the yellow fever booster vaccination. Receptors originate from a man between 18 and 29 years old who received the YFV17D yellow fever vaccine.

The V call is TRBV3-1, the J call TRBJ1-2; D call uncertain. Germline CDR1 LGHDT, CDR2 YNNKEL (reference sequence). V dropped 0 bases and J dropped 0 bases, with 11 bases sitting between them. This CDR3 contains 16 residues. The CDR3 DNA sequence: TGTGCCAGCAGCCAAGATTTCGGCAGAGCTAACTATGGCTACACCTTC. Its translation: CASSQDFGRANYGYTF.

The sample holds a few counts of this clonotype. The CDR3 loop reads CASSPPIHTDTQYF. CDR3 nucleotide sequence: TGTGCCAGCAGCCCACCAATCCACACAGATACGCAGTATTTT. This chain joins TRBV7-9 and TRBJ2-3; unclear D gene. V shed 5 bases and J shed 2 bases, with 11 bases lying between them. CDR3 length: 14 residues. From germline, CDR1 is SEHNR and CDR2 FQNEAQ (reference sequence).

This clonotype was detected ten times or more. The rearrangement links TRBV2 to TRBJ2-3, with unresolved D. The V and J ends lost 6 bases and 0 bases respectively, with 13 bases between them. The germline V gene has CDR1 SNHLY and CDR2 FYNNEI. This CDR3 region has 15 residues. The CDR3 loop reads CASRATSDSTDTQYF. The CDR3 nucleotides are TGTGCCAGCAGGGCTACGTCGGATAGCACAGATACGCAGTATTTT.

The gene calls are TRBV27 and TRBJ2-3, with TRBD1 as a possible D gene (6 bases). This CDR3 region has 15 residues. Germline CDR1 reads MNHEY; CDR2 reads SMNVEV (reference sequence). Trimming took off 1 base at V and 1 base at J, with 9 bases between the two ends. CDR3 loop: CASSLWAGGTDTQYF. For the CDR3, the DNA is TGTGCCAGCAGTTTATGGGCAGGGGGCACAGATACGCAGTATTTT.

This clonotype has a handful of counts. The chain uses TRBV27 and TRBJ2-1; tentatively, D is TRBD2 (5 bases). The CDR3 sequence is 13 residues long. Germline lookup yields CDR1 MNHEY and CDR2 SMNVEV (reference sequence). The V end lost 6 bases, the J end lost 7 bases, and 13 bases lay between the germline ends. The CDR3 is CASSLVRGNEQFF. CDR3 nucleotide sequence: TGTGCCAGCAGCCTCGTTCGGGGAAATGAGCAGTTCTTC.

The V call is TRBV3-1, the J call TRBJ2-7; D perhaps matches TRBD2 (6 bases). Trimming took 3 bases from V and 6 from J, leaving 18 bases between them. Looked up from germline, CDR1 is LGHDT and CDR2 is YNNKEL (reference sequence). The CDR3 loop spans 15 amino acids. For the CDR3, the DNA is TGTGCCAGCAGCCACGGACTACTGGTCGCCGGCGAGCAGTACTTC. As protein: CASSHGLLVAGEQYF.

The V gene is TRBV27, the J gene TRBJ2-3, with unresolved D. CDR3 length: 11 residues. Germline V lookup: CDR1 MNHEY, CDR2 SMNVEV (reference sequence). V was clipped by 3 bases and J by 5 bases, with 3 bases between them. The CDR3 bases are TGTGCCAGCAGTTTCCAAGATACGCAGTATTTT. Its translation: CASSFQDTQYF.

The chain recombines TRBV2 with TRBJ2-7, with TRBD1 matching 10 bases. The CDR3 covers 14 residues. After removal of 4 bases from V and 2 bases from J, the junction contained 2 bases not matched to a gene. CDR1 and CDR2 (germline): SNHLY, FYNNEI. The CDR3 is CASSVGTGAYEQYF. As DNA, the CDR3 is TGTGCCAGCAGTGTGGGGACAGGGGCCTACGAGCAGTACTTC.

This clonotype was seen a handful of times. The CDR3 nucleotides are TGTGCCAGCAGCTATCGCGGGCCCTACAATGAGCAGTTCTTC. Amino acid sequence: CASSYRGPYNEQFF. The chain joins TRBV7-9 to TRBJ2-1; TRBD2 might be the D (5 bases). V lost 4 bases to trimming and J lost 2 bases, with 9 bases between them. Germline V gene lookup returns CDR1 SEHNR and CDR2 FQNEAQ (reference sequence). The CDR3 contains 14 residues.

The rearrangement links TRBV7-9 to TRBJ2-1; D call uncertain. The CDR3 consists of 11 residues. The V gene's germline CDR1 is SEHNR and CDR2 FQNEAQ (reference sequence). V lost 5 bases to trimming and J lost 8 bases, with 7 bases between them. The DNA for the CDR3 is TGTGCCAGCAGCCCCTTCTATGAGCAGTTCTTC. It translates to CASSPFYEQFF.

DNA for the CDR3: TGTGCCAGCGCGGCCCAGCCAGGGTGGAATGAGCAGTTCTTC. It yields the protein CASAAQPGWNEQFF. The J gene is TRBJ2-1, the V gene TRBV6-1, with D tentatively TRBD1 (5 bases). Looked up from germline, CDR1 is MNHNS and CDR2 is SASEGT. The CDR3 extends over 14 amino acids. V lost 8 bases and J 7 bases, leaving 18 bases between the germline ends.

This clonotype was seen more than once but under ten times. This chain joins TRBV28 and TRBJ2-2, with 9 positions matching TRBD2. The V gene's germline CDR1 is MDHEN and CDR2 SYDVKM. V shed 6 bases, J shed 8 bases, and the junction held 16 bases outside the gene matches. The CDR3 is 17 residues long. The CDR3 region is CASRSLAGGPNLGELFF. CDR3 in DNA: TGTGCCAGCAGATCACTCGCGGGGGGGCCGAACCTAGGGGAGCTGTTTTTT. The full variable domain, its missing parts supplied by reference TRBV28 and TRBJ2-2, is DVKVTQSSRYLVKRTGEKVFLECVQDMDHENMFWYRQDPGLGLRLIYFSYDVKMKEKGDIPEGYSVSREKKERFSLILESASTNQTSMYLCASRSLAGGPNLGELFFGEGSRLTVL.

This clonotype has just a few counts. The V gene is TRBV3-1, the J gene TRBJ2-7; TRBD1 matches at 11 bases. The ends lost 4 bases at V and 7 bases at J; junction bases unmatched: 9. The length of the CDR3 is 15 residues. Germline V lookup: CDR1 LGHDT, CDR2 YNNKEL (reference sequence). The CDR3 DNA reads as TGTGCCAGCAGCCCCTCGGGACAGGGGGTCGGGGAGCAGTACTTC. It translates to CASSPSGQGVGEQYF.

This clonotype has just a few counts. This chain links TRBV28 with TRBJ1-2; D gene uncertain. From germline, CDR1 is MDHEN and CDR2 SYDVKM. There are 14 residues in the CDR3. Trimming took 4 bases from V and 4 from J, leaving 13 bases between them. This chain's CDR3 is CASSWEGPIYGYTF. CDR3 DNA sequence: TGTGCCAGCAGTTGGGAAGGGCCAATCTATGGCTACACCTTC.

The chain couples TRBV15 to TRBJ2-2, with 7 bases fitting TRBD1. CDR1 is LNHNV and CDR2 is YYDKDF in the germline V gene (reference sequence). There are 16 residues in the CDR3. V lost 5 bases to trimming and J lost 1 base; unmatched junction nucleotides: 7. The chain's CDR3 is CATSAPWTGNTGELFF. The CDR3, as DNA: TGTGCCACCAGCGCACCTTGGACAGGGAACACCGGGGAGCTGTTTTTT.

Remarks on this clonotype: A read error may produce the germline difference seen at one junction end. This chain uses TRBV12-3 or TRBV12-4 with TRBJ2-3; 8 bases are shared with TRBD2. This CDR3 has 17 amino acids. This CDR3 reads CASRLGGSGGALDTQYF. The CDR3 bases are TGTGCCAGCAGATTAGGCGGCTCCGGGGGGGCCCTAGATACGCAGTATTTT.

In this sample, this clonotype turned up a few times. V is TRBV4-1 and J is TRBJ1-2; no definite D call. Trimming left V 0 bases short and J 4 bases short, with 15 bases between. This CDR3 comprises 16 residues. CDR1 MGHRA and CDR2 YSYEKL come from the germline V gene. Here the CDR3 reads CASSQDGRGMGYGYTF. Written as DNA, the CDR3 is TGCGCCAGCAGCCAAGATGGGCGGGGTATGGGCTATGGCTACACCTTC.

V usage is TRBV29-1 and J usage is TRBJ1-2, with unresolved D. Trimming shortened V by 2 bases and J by 0 bases, and 13 bases separated the two germline ends. CDR1 is SQVTM and CDR2 is ANQGSEA in the germline V gene. This CDR3 comprises 15 residues. Written as DNA, the CDR3 is TGCAGCGTTGAATTAGTAGTCCGCTCTAACTATGGCTACACCTTC. This translates into CSVELVVRSNYGYTF.